The 20 T cell receptor beta chains presented below share a single source sample, sequenced in a study of T cell responses to AZD1222 COVID-19 vaccine. Measured with immunoSEQ multiplex PCR; TCRdb has only the in-frame clones, and not every one. The table has about 63,000 clones, 85% seen once; the top ten hold roughly 19%. Specimen: peripheral blood, collected on day 0 of AZD1222 vaccination. Receptors were obtained from an adult in good health.

V and J are TRBV5-1 and TRBJ2-7, with D unclear. With 0 bases removed from V and 0 bases from J, the gap between germline ends came to 7 bases. The CDR3 contains 14 residues. CDR1 is SGHRS, CDR2 YFSETQ, per germline. The CDR3 region is CASSLDLHSYEQYF. Written as DNA, the CDR3 is TGCGCCAGCAGCTTGGACCTTCACTCCTACGAGCAGTACTTC.

The chain links TRBV2 to TRBJ1-4; no clear D gene. The CDR3 has 12 amino acids. Trimming cost V 7 bases and J 4 bases, with 7 bases left between them. Per the germline V gene, CDR1 is SNHLY and CDR2 is FYNNEI. The DNA of the CDR3 is TGTGCCAGCAAGGGCAGTAATGAAAAACTGTTTTTT. Protein sequence: CASKGSNEKLFF.

This chain joins TRBV6-5 and TRBJ1-2, with 11 positions matching TRBD1. Germline loops: CDR1 MNHEY, CDR2 SVGAGI. V gave up 2 bases and J gave up 3 bases; unmatched junction bases: 2. This CDR3 is built from 15 residues. CDR3 DNA sequence: TGTGCCAGCAGTTACGGGGGACAGGGGGACTATGGCTACACCTTC. It is translated as CASSYGGQGDYGYTF.

The rearrangement joins TRBV10-3 to TRBJ1-2, with no clear D. V lost 0 bases to trimming and J lost 7 bases, with 18 bases between them. CDR1 is ENHRY, CDR2 SYGVKD, per germline. The CDR3 runs 16 residues. The CDR3 region has the DNA TGTGCCATCAGTGAGTCGTCGATCCGGTTACAAAGTGGCTACACCTTC. Amino acid sequence: CAISESSIRLQSGYTF.

The chain carries TRBV14 and TRBJ1-6; 7 bases map to TRBD1. The V segment lost 1 base and the J segment 10 bases; nucleotides outside the gene matches: 7. The CDR3 loop spans 15 amino acids. The germline gives CDR1 SGHDN, CDR2 FVKESK. In DNA, the CDR3 is TGTGCCAGCAGCCAAGGGGTGCACAGGGGATCACCCCTCCACTTT. Protein sequence: CASSQGVHRGSPLHF.

V usage is TRBV5-1 and J usage is TRBJ1-2; 7 bases line up with TRBD1. The V gene end was trimmed by 4 bases and the J gene end by 5 bases; junction bases not matched to a gene: 8. This CDR3 contains 14 residues. CDR1 is SGHRS and CDR2 is YFSETQ in the germline V gene. The CDR3: CASSQPGQSYGYTF. In DNA, the CDR3 is TGCGCCAGCAGCCAACCGGGACAGAGTTATGGCTACACCTTC.

The rearrangement links TRBV7-2 to TRBJ1-2; D perhaps matches TRBD1 (6 bases). The V and J ends lost 3 bases and 4 bases respectively, with 12 bases between them. Per germline, CDR1 SGHTA and CDR2 FQGNSA. The CDR3 has 14 residues. The CDR3 region has the DNA TGTGCCAGCAGCTTCGGGGGGGCCGCCTATGGCTACACCTTC. Amino acid sequence: CASSFGGAAYGYTF.

The chain recombines TRBV5-1 with TRBJ2-7; the D call may be TRBD1 or TRBD2 (5 bases each). The CDR3 covers 14 residues. Germline V gene data show CDR1 as SGHRS and CDR2 as YFSETQ. V lost 4 bases and J lost 3, with 14 bases in between. The CDR3 bases are TGCGCCAGCAGCCCAGATGGGACGGTCTACGAGCAGTACTTC. Amino acid sequence: CASSPDGTVYEQYF.

The chain employs TRBV5-1 and TRBJ1-2; possibly TRBD1 for D (6 bases). The CDR3 loop spans 13 amino acids. Germline lookup yields CDR1 SGHRS and CDR2 YFSETQ. The ends were cut back, 7 bases at V and 4 bases at J, with 14 bases in the middle. The CDR3 here is CASSQQGIYGYTF. In DNA form, the CDR3 reads TGCGCCAGCTCGCAACAGGGCATCTATGGCTACACCTTC.

The rearrangement uses TRBV2 and TRBJ2-3; D possibly corresponds to TRBD2 (6 bases). Trimming shortened V by 6 bases and J by 6 bases, and 22 bases separated the two germline ends. This CDR3 has 16 residues. CDR1 is SNHLY, CDR2 FYNNEI, per germline. The CDR3 reads CASSPFGAGSKDTQYF. For the CDR3, the DNA is TGTGCCAGCAGCCCCTTTGGCGCGGGGAGCAAGGATACGCAGTATTTT.

The chain has TRBV7-8 and TRBJ1-5; D is unclear. Trimming removed 5 bases at V and 1 base at J, with 18 bases between. CDR1 and CDR2 (germline): SGHVS, FQNEAQ. The CDR3 has 17 amino acids. CDR3 nucleotide sequence: TGTGCCAGCAGCGCCACGGTGAGTTCCGGCAGCAATCAGCCCCAGCATTTT. Protein: CASSATVSSGSNQPQHF. The whole variable domain, filled in from reference TRBV7-8 and TRBJ1-5, reads GAGVSQSPRYKVAKRGQDVALRCDPISGHVSLFWYQQALGQGPEFLTYFQNEAQLDKSGLPSDRFFAERPEGSVSTLKIQRTQQEDSAVYLCASSATVSSGSNQPQHFGDGTRLSIL.

The V call is TRBV2, the J call TRBJ1-1; D possibly corresponds to TRBD1 (5 bases). The CDR3 has 14 amino acids. Trimming pared 4 bases from V and 5 bases from J, leaving 14 bases between. Looked up from germline, CDR1 is SNHLY and CDR2 is FYNNEI. The CDR3 DNA reads TGTGCCAGCAGTGCCGTGGGGGGAAGGACTGAAGCTTTCTTT. This codes for CASSAVGGRTEAFF.

This rearrangement joins TRBV7-9 to TRBJ1-5; no definite D call. Trimming stripped 5 bases from V and 4 bases from J, with 9 bases between. Germline V gene data show CDR1 as SEHNR and CDR2 as FQNEAQ (reference sequence). This CDR3 comprises 13 residues. CDR3 in DNA: TGTGCCAGCAGCGCTGGGATGAATCAGCCCCAGCATTTT. Amino acids: CASSAGMNQPQHF.

This chain joins TRBV5-1 and TRBJ2-3; D ambiguous. Germline CDR1 and CDR2: SGHRS and YFSETQ. Trimming took off 0 bases at V and 2 bases at J, with 7 bases between the two ends. The CDR3 is 14 amino acids. DNA of the CDR3: TGCGCCAGCAGCTTGGAACTGAACACAGATACGCAGTATTTT. Encoded protein: CASSLELNTDTQYF.

This clone was seen more than once but under ten times. CDR3 coding DNA: TGTGCCAGCTCACCACCCGAAGTTCGGGGGGCGCTTTGGGCTTTCTTT. It translates to CASSPPEVRGALWAFF. This rearrangement joins TRBV18 to TRBJ1-1, with D possibly being TRBD1 (6 bases). CDR1 and CDR2 (germline): KGHSH, LQKENI. Trimming stripped 0 bases from V and 11 bases from J, with 22 bases between. CDR3 length: 16 residues. Together with reference TRBV18 and TRBJ1-1, the CDR3 gives the full variable domain: NAGVMQNPRHLVRRRGQEARLRCSPMKGHSHVYWYRQLPEEGLKFMVYLQKENIIDESGMPKERFSAEFPKEGPSILRIQQVVRGDSAAYFCASSPPEVRGALWAFFGQGTRLTVV.

This clone was recorded only once. V is TRBV6-1 and J is TRBJ1-4; possible D gene TRBD1, 5 bases. Trimming took off 0 bases at V and 8 bases at J, with 10 bases between the two ends. The CDR3 is made up of 14 amino acids. CDR1 and CDR2 (germline): MNHNS, SASEGT. The CDR3 loop reads CASSEAGLREKLFF. The CDR3 DNA reads as TGTGCCAGCAGTGAAGCGGGGCTACGAGAAAAACTGTTTTTT.

This sequence joins TRBV5-1 and TRBJ2-6; 8 nucleotides align to TRBD1. From germline, CDR1 is SGHRS and CDR2 YFSETQ. J was trimmed by 1 base and V by 0 bases; bases with no gene match: 9. The CDR3 length is 19 residues. Here the CDR3 reads CASSLDSGRGLSGANVLTF. The CDR3 coding sequence is TGCGCCAGCAGCTTGGACTCCGGCAGGGGGCTGTCTGGGGCCAACGTCCTGACTTTC.

The rearrangement links TRBV7-9 to TRBJ1-2; no definite D call. The CDR3 sequence is 15 residues long. CDR1 SEHNR and CDR2 FQNEAQ come from the germline V gene (reference sequence). Trimming removed 5 bases at V and 0 bases at J, with 13 bases between. The CDR3 sequence is CASSQTQVSNYGYTF. The CDR3 DNA sequence: TGTGCCAGCAGCCAGACCCAGGTATCTAACTATGGCTACACCTTC.

The chain combines TRBV6-8 with TRBJ2-3, with unresolved D. CDR1 and CDR2 (germline): MNHGY, SAAAGT. There are 15 residues in the CDR3. Trimming took 4 bases from V and 2 from J, leaving 13 bases between them. This CDR3 reads CASSWTTPTTDTQYF. The CDR3 nucleotides are TGTGCCAGCAGTTGGACCACCCCCACCACAGATACGCAGTATTTT.

The chain has TRBV14 and TRBJ2-7; D is ambiguous. CDR1 and CDR2 (germline): SGHDN, FVKESK. V lost 0 bases and J 6 bases, leaving 15 bases between the germline ends. This CDR3 has 15 residues. The CDR3 region is CASSQDLAILGEQYF. In DNA, the CDR3 is TGTGCCAGCAGCCAAGATCTGGCGATCCTTGGCGAGCAGTACTTC.